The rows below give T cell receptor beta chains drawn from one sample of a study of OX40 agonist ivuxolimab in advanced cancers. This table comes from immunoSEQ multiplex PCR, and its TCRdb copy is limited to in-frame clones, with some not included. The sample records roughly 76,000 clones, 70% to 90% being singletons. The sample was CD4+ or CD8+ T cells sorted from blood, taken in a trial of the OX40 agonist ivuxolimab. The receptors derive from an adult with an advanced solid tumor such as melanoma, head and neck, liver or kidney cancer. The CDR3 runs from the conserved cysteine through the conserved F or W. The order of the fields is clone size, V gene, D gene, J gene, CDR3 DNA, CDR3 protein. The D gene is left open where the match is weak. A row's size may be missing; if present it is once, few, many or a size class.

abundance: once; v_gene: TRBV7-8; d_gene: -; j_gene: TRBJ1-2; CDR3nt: TGTGCCAGCAGCTTACAGGCGGGGGCTTATGGCTACACCTTC; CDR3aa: CASSLQAGAYGYTF
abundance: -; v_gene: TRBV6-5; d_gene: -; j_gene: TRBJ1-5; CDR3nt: TGTGCCAGCAGTTACTCGCATGCCGTACTGAATCAGCCCCAGCATTTT; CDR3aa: CASSYSHAVLNQPQHF
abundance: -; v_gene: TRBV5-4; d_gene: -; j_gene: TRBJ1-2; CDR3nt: TGTGCCAGCAGGTCCCTGGAACGCTATGGCTACACCTTC; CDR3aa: CASRSLERYGYTF
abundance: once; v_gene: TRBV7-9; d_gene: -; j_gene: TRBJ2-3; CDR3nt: TGTGCCAGCAGCCCTCTTGTGCCCATCCGCACAGATACGCAGTATTTT; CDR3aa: CASSPLVPIRTDTQYF
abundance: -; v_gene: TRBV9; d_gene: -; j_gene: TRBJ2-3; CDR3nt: TGTGCCAGCAGCGTTTATAGCGATGGGGGCACAGATACGCAGTATTTT; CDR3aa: CASSVYSDGGTDTQYF
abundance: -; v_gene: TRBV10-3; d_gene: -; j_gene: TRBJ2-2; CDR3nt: TGTGCCATCAGTGACCCATCCGGGACGGAGAACACCGGGGAGCTGTTTTTT; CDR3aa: CAISDPSGTENTGELFF
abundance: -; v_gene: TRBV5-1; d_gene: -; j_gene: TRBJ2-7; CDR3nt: TGCGCCAGCAGCTTGGGGACCGCAGTCATCTCCTACGAGCAGTACTTC; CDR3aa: CASSLGTAVISYEQYF
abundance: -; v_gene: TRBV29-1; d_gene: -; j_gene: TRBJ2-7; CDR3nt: TGCAGCGTTGCCAGGGGCCACGAGCAGTACTTC; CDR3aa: CSVARGHEQYF
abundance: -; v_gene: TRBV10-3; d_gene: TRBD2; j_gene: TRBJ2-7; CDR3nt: TGTGCCATCAGCCCGACTAGCGGACAGTCCTACGAGCAGTACTTC; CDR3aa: CAISPTSGQSYEQYF
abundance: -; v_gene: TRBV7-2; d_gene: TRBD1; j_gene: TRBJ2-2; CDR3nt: TGTGCCAGCAGCCCAGGGGACAGGGCCACCGGGGAGCTGTTTTTT; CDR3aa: CASSPGDRATGELFF
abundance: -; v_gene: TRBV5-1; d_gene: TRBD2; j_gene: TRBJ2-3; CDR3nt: TGCGCCAGCAGCTTGACTAGCGGGAGTGATACGCAGTATTTT; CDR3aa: CASSLTSGSDTQYF
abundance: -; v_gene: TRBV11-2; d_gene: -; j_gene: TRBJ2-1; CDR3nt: TGTGCCAGCAGCTTGGCGTCCGGGACAAAGCAGTTCTTC; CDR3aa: CASSLASGTKQFF
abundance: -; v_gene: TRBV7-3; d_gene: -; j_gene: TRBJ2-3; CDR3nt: TGTGCCAGCAGCTTAAACCCTAGCGGCACAGATACGCAGTATTTT; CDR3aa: CASSLNPSGTDTQYF
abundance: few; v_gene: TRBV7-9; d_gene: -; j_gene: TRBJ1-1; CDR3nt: TGTGCCAGCAGCTCCGGAGTTGAAGCTTTCTTT; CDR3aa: CASSSGVEAFF
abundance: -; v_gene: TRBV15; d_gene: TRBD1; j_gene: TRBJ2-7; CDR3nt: TGTGCCACCAGCTTACTCGGGACAGGGGGCGACGAGCAGTACTTC; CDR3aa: CATSLLGTGGDEQYF
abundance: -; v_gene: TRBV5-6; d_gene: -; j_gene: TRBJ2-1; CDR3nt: TGTGCCAGCAGCTTGGCCGGCGGACTCTCCTACAATGAGCAGTTCTTC; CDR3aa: CASSLAGGLSYNEQFF
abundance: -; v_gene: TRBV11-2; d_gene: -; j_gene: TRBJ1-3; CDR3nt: TGTGCCAGCAGCTTAACCCCACGGGGTGACACCATATATTTT; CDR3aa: CASSLTPRGDTIYF
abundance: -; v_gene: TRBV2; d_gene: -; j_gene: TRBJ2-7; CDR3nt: TGTGCCAGCAGTATCCTTAACAGTGGCGAGCAGTACTTC; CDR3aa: CASSILNSGEQYF
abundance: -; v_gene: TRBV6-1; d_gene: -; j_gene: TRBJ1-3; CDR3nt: TGTGCAAGCACATTGTTGGGAGATTCTGGAAACACCATATATTTT; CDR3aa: CASTLLGDSGNTIYF
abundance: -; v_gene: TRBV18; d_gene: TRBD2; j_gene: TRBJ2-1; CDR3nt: TGTGCCAGCTCACCCGGGCTAGCGGCTGTCACTGAGCAGTTCTTC; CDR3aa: CASSPGLAAVTEQFF
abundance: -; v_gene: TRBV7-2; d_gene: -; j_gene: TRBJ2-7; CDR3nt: TGTGCCAGCAGCTTCGGGACAACCTACGAGCAGTACTTC; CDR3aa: CASSFGTTYEQYF
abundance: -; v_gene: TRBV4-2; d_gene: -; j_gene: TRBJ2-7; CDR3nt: TGTGCCAGCAGCCAAGTGGGGCGAGACGAGCAGTACTTC; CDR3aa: CASSQVGRDEQYF
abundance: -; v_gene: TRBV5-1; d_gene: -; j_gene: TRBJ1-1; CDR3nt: TGCGCCAGCAGCCCGGCAATGAACACTGAAGCTTTCTTT; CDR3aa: CASSPAMNTEAFF
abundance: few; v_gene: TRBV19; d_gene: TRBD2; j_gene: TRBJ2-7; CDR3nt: TGTGCCAGTAGTACCGTATCTAGCGGGAGGGCCAACCCCTACGAGCAGTACTTC; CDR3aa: CASSTVSSGRANPYEQYF
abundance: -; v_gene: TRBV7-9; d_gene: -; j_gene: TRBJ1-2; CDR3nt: TGTGCCAGCAGCTTACAGACGGTATCCTATGGCTACACCTTC; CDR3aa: CASSLQTVSYGYTF
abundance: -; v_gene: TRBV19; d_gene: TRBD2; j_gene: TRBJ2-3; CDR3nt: TGCGCCAGTAGTATGAAGGGCGGGAGGGCCGCAGATACGCAGTATTTT; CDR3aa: CASSMKGGRAADTQYF
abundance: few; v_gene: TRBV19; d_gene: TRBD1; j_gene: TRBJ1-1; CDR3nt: TGTGCCAGTAGTATCGACAGGGGCACTGAAGCTTTCTTT; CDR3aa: CASSIDRGTEAFF
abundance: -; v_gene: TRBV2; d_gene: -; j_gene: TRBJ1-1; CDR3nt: TGTGCCAGCAGTAGGAGGACTGTGAACACTGAAGCTTTCTTT; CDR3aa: CASSRRTVNTEAFF
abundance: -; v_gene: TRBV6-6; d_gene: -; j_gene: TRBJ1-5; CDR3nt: TGTGCCAGCAGCCGACGGGAGAAAAATCAGCCCCAGCATTTT; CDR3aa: CASSRREKNQPQHF
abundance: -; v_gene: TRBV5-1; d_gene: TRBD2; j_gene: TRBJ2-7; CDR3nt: TGCGCCAGCAGCTCCGGGACTAGCTTCTACGAGCAGTACTTC; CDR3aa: CASSSGTSFYEQYF
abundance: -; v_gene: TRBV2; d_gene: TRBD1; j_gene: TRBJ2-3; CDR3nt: TGTGCCAGCACCCCCCACCTGACAGGGAGCACAGATACGCAGTATTTT; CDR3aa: CASTPHLTGSTDTQYF
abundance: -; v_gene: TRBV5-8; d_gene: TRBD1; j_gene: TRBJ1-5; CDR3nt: TGTGCCAGCAGCATCCGACAGGGGGTTCCGCAGCCCCAGCATTTT; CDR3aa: CASSIRQGVPQPQHF
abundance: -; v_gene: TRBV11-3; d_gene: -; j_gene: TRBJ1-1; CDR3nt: TGTGCCAGCAGCTTAGGCGGGACCAGGAACACTGAAGCTTTCTTT; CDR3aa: CASSLGGTRNTEAFF
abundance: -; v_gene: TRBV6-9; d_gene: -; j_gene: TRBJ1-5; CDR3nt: TGTGCCAGCAGTTCTACCTCCAGGAGCAATCAGCCCCAGCATTTT; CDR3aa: CASSSTSRSNQPQHF
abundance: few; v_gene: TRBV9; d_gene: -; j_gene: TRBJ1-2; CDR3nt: TGTGCCAGCAGCACAAGGGGTTGGTATGGCTACACCTTC; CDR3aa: CASSTRGWYGYTF
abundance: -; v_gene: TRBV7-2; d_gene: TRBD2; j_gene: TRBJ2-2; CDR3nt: TGTGCCAGCAGCTCTTCTAGCGGGAATGGCGGGGAGCTGTTTTTT; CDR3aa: CASSSSSGNGGELFF
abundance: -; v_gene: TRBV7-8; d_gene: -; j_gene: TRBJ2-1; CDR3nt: TGTGCCAGCAGCTTCCCCGGCGAGAGTGAGCAGTTCTTC; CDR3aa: CASSFPGESEQFF
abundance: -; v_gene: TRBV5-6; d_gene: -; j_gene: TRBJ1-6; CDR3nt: TGTGCCAGCAGCTTAAGGCGCGGCGAGGAGTATAATTCACCCCTCCACTTT; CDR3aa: CASSLRRGEEYNSPLHF
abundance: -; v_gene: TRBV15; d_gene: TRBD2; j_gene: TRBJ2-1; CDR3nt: TGTGCCACCCTAGCGGGAGGGGGCTACAATGAGCAGTTCTTC; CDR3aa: CATLAGGGYNEQFF
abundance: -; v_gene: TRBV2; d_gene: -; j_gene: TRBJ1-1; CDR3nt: TGTGCCAGCAGTGAGGGGCCGGGGGTATACACTGAAGCTTTCTTT; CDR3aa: CASSEGPGVYTEAFF
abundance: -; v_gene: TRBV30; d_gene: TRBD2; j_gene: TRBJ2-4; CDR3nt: TGTGCCTGGATAGGACTAGTGGTTTGCATTCAGTACTTC; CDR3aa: CAWIGLVVCIQYF
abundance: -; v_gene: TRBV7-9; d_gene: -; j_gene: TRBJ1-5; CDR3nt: TGTGCCAGCAGCAGTACCTCCGGGGGGCCGAGCAATCAGCCCCAGCATTTT; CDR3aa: CASSSTSGGPSNQPQHF
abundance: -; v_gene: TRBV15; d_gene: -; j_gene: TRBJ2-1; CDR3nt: TGTGCCACCAGCGGTAGGCTACATGAGCAGTTCTTC; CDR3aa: CATSGRLHEQFF
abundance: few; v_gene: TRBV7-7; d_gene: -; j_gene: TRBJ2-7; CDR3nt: TGTGCCAGCAGCTTAGCGGGAGGCTACGAGCAGTACTTC; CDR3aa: CASSLAGGYEQYF